Each of the 18 T cell receptor beta chains below was sequenced from the same sample in a study of Ad26.COV2.S vaccination and SARS-CoV-2 variants. The data were produced by immunoSEQ multiplex PCR, yet TCRdb's version contains in-frame clones alone and is incomplete. The sample holds around 300,000 clones, 65% to 90% seen once. Treatment defined: around 19 received Ad26.COV2.S at low or high dose, single or two shots; 5 received placebo; per-sample allocation not given. The study sampled participants on day 63 after the first vaccine or placebo injection. The sample here was peripheral blood, taken in a trial of Ad26.COV2.S vaccine versus placebo. The source of these receptors is a person aged 18-60 years who received the Ad26.COV2.S COVID-19 vaccine or a placebo.

This chain joins TRBV7-8 and TRBJ1-2; TRBD1 aligns across 7 bases. From germline, CDR1 is SGHVS and CDR2 FQNEAQ. The CDR3 runs 13 residues. The V segment lost 5 bases and the J segment 6 bases; nucleotides outside the gene matches: 6. As DNA, the CDR3 is TGTGCCAGCAGCACGGGGACAGCGGATGGCTACACCTTC. The encoded protein is CASSTGTADGYTF.

This rearrangement joins TRBV5-4 to TRBJ2-7, with 8 bases matching TRBD2. Trimming cost V 4 bases and J 2 bases; bases outside gene matches: 5. Germline lookup yields CDR1 SGHNT and CDR2 YYREEE (reference sequence). This CDR3 comprises 14 residues. The CDR3 bases are TGTGCCAGCAGCCTTATAGCGGGGACCTACGAGCAGTACTTC. Its protein product is CASSLIAGTYEQYF.

This chain uses TRBV7-3 with TRBJ2-2; TRBD2 matches 9 bases. Germline V gene data show CDR1 as SGHTA and CDR2 as FQGTGA. Trimming at V came to 7 bases and at J to 2 bases, leaving 2 bases not matched to a gene. CDR3 length equals 14 residues. The CDR3 region has the DNA TGTGCCAGCACAGCGGGGGGAAACACCGGGGAGCTGTTTTTT. This sequence encodes CASTAGGNTGELFF.

V usage is TRBV6-2 or TRBV6-3 and J usage is TRBJ2-1; D call uncertain. From germline, CDR1 is MNHEY and CDR2 SVGEGT. CDR3 length: 16 amino acids. The V end was cut by 6 bases, the J end by 0 bases, with 15 bases between. The CDR3 loop reads CASSPIALGSYNEQFF. DNA of the CDR3: TGTGCCAGCAGCCCAATCGCTTTAGGCTCCTACAATGAGCAGTTCTTC.

The chain couples TRBV11-2 to TRBJ2-7; D is perhaps TRBD2 (6 bases). CDR3 length: 15 amino acids. Germline-derived CDR1 and CDR2 are SGHAT and FQNNGV. V lost 4 bases to trimming and J lost 4 bases, with 17 bases between them. The CDR3 DNA is TGTGCCAGCAGCTCCCTGCGGGGCCTGAATTACGAGCAGTACTTC. Translation gives CASSSLRGLNYEQYF.

The chain recombines TRBV6-8 with TRBJ1-5, with 10 bases aligning to TRBD1. The CDR3 is 17 residues long. Germline V gives CDR1 MNHGY, CDR2 SAAAGT. Trimming at V came to 6 bases and at J to 2 bases, leaving 10 bases not matched to a gene. DNA for the CDR3: TGTGCCAGCAGGTACCCTGACAGGGGGCATGGCAATCAGCCCCAGCATTTT. It encodes CASRYPDRGHGNQPQHF.

This clone was observed once. The J gene is TRBJ1-2, the V gene TRBV5-1, with 7 nucleotides matching TRBD1. J was trimmed by 8 bases and V by 6 bases; bases with no gene match: 10. CDR1 and CDR2 (germline): SGHRS, YFSETQ. CDR3 length: 13 amino acids. CDR3 sequence (DNA): TGCGCCAGCACCGTGCAGGGGGATAGGGGCTACACCTTC. Translated: CASTVQGDRGYTF.

The V and J genes are TRBV19 and TRBJ1-1, with D maybe TRBD1 (6 bases). Germline loops: CDR1 LNHDA, CDR2 SQIVND (reference sequence). Trimming removed 4 bases from V and 0 bases from J, with 21 bases in between. CDR3 length: 18 amino acids. This CDR3 reads CASSTQKRQDLMNTEAFF. CDR3 in DNA: TGTGCCAGTAGTACCCAAAAAAGACAGGACCTAATGAACACTGAAGCTTTCTTT.

V gene TRBV4-3 combines with J gene TRBJ2-7; D may correspond to TRBD1 or TRBD2 (5 bases each). Trimming took off 0 bases at V and 3 bases at J, with 9 bases between the two ends. Germline CDR1 is LGHNA and CDR2 is YSLEER. The CDR3 spans 14 residues. DNA of the CDR3: TGCGCCAGCAGCCAAGATGGGACGGGCTACGAGCAGTACTTC. It yields the protein CASSQDGTGYEQYF.

This clone was recorded once. This sequence joins TRBV18 and TRBJ2-7, with 7 positions matching TRBD2. Trimming took 6 bases from V and 0 from J; bases not matched to a gene: 5. The CDR3 length is 14 residues. The V gene's germline CDR1 is KGHSH and CDR2 LQKENI. The CDR3 is CASSPGGSSYEQYF. Written as DNA, the CDR3 is TGTGCCAGCTCTCCTGGCGGGAGCTCCTACGAGCAGTACTTC. The full variable domain, in which reference TRBV18 and TRBJ2-7 provide the parts outside the CDR3, is NAGVMQNPRHLVRRRGQEARLRCSPMKGHSHVYWYRQLPEEGLKFMVYLQKENIIDESGMPKERFSAEFPKEGPSILRIQQVVRGDSAAYFCASSPGGSSYEQYFGPGTRLTVT.

V is TRBV10-3 and J is TRBJ1-6, with D possibly being TRBD1 (6 bases). This CDR3 has 13 residues. CDR1 and CDR2 from the germline V gene are ENHRY and SYGVKD. V lost 6 bases and J lost 9, with 12 bases in between. CDR3 nucleotide sequence: TGTGCCATCAGGGACAGTCTCTCTTCACCCCTCCACTTT. Translated: CAIRDSLSSPLHF.

This clone was seen a single time. J is TRBJ2-4 and V is TRBV5-1; tentatively, D is TRBD1 or TRBD2 (5 bases each). The CDR3 extends over 15 amino acids. V was trimmed by 2 bases and J by 5 bases, leaving 14 bases between them. Germline assignment: CDR1 SGHRS and CDR2 YFSETQ. The CDR3 coding sequence is TGCGCCAGCAGCTTCGATACTCCGGGACAAAACATTCAGTACTTC. Residues: CASSFDTPGQNIQYF.

The V call is TRBV7-2, the J call TRBJ2-2, with 15 bases identical to TRBD2. Germline V gene sequence: CDR1 SGHTA, CDR2 FQGNSA. Losses at the gene ends were 3 bases for V and 5 bases for J; bases not matched to a gene: 7. The CDR3 sequence is 18 residues long. This CDR3 reads CASSFHGLAGGWTGELFF. CDR3 sequence (DNA): TGTGCCAGCAGCTTCCACGGACTAGCGGGGGGGTGGACCGGGGAGCTGTTTTTT.

The chain has TRBV28 and TRBJ2-5, with a tentative D call TRBD1 (6 bases). V lost 1 base to trimming and J lost 3 bases, with 9 bases between them. Germline CDR1 and CDR2: MDHEN and SYDVKM. The CDR3 has 14 residues. CDR3 coding DNA: TGTGCCAGCAGTTTATACGGGGACAAAGAGACCCAGTACTTC. Its protein product is CASSLYGDKETQYF.

The rearrangement joins TRBV19 to TRBJ1-5, with no clear D. V was cut by 4 bases and J by 3 bases, with 10 bases left in between. The CDR3 has 14 amino acids. Germline CDR1 is LNHDA and CDR2 is SQIVND (reference sequence). CDR3 residues: CASSSDGINQPQHF. Written as DNA, the CDR3 is TGTGCCAGTAGTAGCGACGGTATCAATCAGCCCCAGCATTTT.

This clone has only one observation. The rearrangement uses TRBV10-3 and TRBJ1-3; D gene unclear. V lost 11 bases to trimming and J lost 0 bases, with 14 bases between them. CDR3 size: 14 residues. The germline V gene has CDR1 ENHRY and CDR2 SYGVKD. CDR3 bases: TGTGCCGTCACGACGGCCTACTCTGGAAACACCATATATTTT. Translation gives CAVTTAYSGNTIYF.

The rearrangement joins TRBV12-5 to TRBJ1-2; 7 bases agree with TRBD1. CDR3 size: 16 residues. CDR1 LGHNT and CDR2 FRNRAP come from the germline V gene. V was pared by 5 bases and J by 14 bases, with 23 bases of the junction left unmatched. The CDR3 loop reads CASGLQQGINYGYTTF. CDR3 DNA: TGTGCTAGTGGTCTACAACAGGGGATTAACTATGGCTACACGACCTTC.

This clone was seen at least ten times. The chain has TRBV27 and TRBJ1-2; TRBD1 is a possible D gene (6 bases). V lost 6 bases to trimming and J lost 5 bases, with 22 bases between them. This CDR3 spans 16 amino acids. Per the germline V gene, CDR1 is MNHEY and CDR2 is SMNVEV (reference sequence). CDR3 bases: TGTGCCAGCAGCCCTGGGCAGGGGCGGAGTGGGTATGGCTACACCTTC. Its translation is CASSPGQGRSGYGYTF.